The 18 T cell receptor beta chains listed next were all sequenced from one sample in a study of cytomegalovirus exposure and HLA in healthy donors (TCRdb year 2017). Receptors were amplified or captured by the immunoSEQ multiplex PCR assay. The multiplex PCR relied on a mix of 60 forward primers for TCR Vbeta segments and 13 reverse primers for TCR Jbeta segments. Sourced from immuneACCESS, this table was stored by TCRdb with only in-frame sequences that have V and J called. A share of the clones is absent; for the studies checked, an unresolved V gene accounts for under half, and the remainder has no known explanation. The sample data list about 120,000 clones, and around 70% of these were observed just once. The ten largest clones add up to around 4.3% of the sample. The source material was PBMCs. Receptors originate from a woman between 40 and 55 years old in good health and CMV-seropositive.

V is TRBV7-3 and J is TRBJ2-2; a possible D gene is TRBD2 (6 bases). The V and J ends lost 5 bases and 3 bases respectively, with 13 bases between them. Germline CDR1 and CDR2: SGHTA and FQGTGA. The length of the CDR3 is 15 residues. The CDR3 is CASSPWSGYTGELFF. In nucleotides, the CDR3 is TGTGCCAGCAGCCCTTGGAGCGGGTACACCGGGGAGCTGTTTTTT.

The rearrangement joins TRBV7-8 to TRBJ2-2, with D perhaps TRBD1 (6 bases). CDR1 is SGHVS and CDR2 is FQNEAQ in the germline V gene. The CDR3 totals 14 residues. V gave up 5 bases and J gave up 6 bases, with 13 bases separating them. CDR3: CASSDLQGAGELFF. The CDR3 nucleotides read TGTGCCAGCAGCGACTTACAGGGTGCCGGGGAGCTGTTTTTT.

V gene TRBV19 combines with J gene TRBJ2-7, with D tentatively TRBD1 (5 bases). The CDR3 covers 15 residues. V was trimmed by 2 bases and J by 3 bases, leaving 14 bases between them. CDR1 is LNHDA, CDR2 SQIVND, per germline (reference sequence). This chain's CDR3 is CASSISPDRVYEQYF. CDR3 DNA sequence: TGTGCCAGTAGTATAAGCCCTGACAGAGTCTACGAGCAGTACTTC.

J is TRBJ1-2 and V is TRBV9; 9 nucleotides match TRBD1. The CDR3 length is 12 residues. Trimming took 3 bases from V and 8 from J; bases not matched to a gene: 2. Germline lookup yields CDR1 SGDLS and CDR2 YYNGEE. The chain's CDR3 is CASSETGGGYTF. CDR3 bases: TGTGCCAGCAGCGAGACAGGGGGGGGCTACACCTTC.

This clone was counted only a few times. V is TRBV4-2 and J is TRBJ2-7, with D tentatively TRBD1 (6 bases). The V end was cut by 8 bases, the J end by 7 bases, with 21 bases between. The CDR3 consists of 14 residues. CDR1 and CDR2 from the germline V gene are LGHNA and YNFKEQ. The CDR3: CASVSKGVRGEQYF. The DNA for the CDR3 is TGTGCCAGCGTTTCCAAGGGGGTTAGAGGTGAGCAGTACTTC.

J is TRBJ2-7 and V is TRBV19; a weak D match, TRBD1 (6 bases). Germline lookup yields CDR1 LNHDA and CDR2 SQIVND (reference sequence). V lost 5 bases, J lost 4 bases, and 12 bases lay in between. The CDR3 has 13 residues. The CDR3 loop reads CASSAGTWYEQYF. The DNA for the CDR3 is TGTGCCAGTAGTGCCGGGACATGGTACGAGCAGTACTTC.

Written as DNA, the CDR3 is TGCAGCGTCGGGGCGCAGTATTTT. It yields the protein CSVGAQYF. The chain employs TRBV29-1 and TRBJ2-3; the D gene is possibly TRBD2 (5 bases). CDR1 is SQVTM, CDR2 ANQGSEA, per germline. V was trimmed by 6 bases and J by 10 bases, leaving 5 bases between them. The CDR3 has 8 residues.

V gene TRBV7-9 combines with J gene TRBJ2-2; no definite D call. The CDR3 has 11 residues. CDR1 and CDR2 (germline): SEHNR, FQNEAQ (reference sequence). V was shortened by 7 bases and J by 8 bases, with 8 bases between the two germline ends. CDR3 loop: CASNSKGELFF. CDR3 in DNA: TGTGCCAGCAACTCAAAGGGGGAGCTGTTTTTT.

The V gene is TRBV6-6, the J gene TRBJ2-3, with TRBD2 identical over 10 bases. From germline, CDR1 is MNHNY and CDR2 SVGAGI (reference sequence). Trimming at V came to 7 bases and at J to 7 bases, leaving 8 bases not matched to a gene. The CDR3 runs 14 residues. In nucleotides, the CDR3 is TGTGCCAGCACACAACTAGCGGGATTTTATACGCAGTATTTT. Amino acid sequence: CASTQLAGFYTQYF.

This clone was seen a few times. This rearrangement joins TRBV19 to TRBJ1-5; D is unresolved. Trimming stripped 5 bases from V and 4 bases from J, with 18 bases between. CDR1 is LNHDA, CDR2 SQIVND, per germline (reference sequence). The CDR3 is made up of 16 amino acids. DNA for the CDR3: TGTGCCAGTAGTTTACTCCTCGCCGCGCGTAATCAGCCCCAGCATTTT. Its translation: CASSLLLAARNQPQHF.

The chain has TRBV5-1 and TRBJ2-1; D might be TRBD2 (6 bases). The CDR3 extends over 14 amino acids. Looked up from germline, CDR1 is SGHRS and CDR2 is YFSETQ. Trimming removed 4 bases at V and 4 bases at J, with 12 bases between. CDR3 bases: TGCGCCAGCAGCGGCGGGACCAAATACAATGAGCAGTTCTTC. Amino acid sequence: CASSGGTKYNEQFF.

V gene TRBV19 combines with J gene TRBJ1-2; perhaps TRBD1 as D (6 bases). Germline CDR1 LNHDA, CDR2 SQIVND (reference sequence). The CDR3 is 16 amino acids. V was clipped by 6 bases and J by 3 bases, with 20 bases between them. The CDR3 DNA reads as TGTGCCAGTAGAACTAGGGGGTCAGCGATCTACTATGGCTACACCTTC. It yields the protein CASRTRGSAIYYGYTF. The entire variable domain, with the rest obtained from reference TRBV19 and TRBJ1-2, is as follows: DGGITQSPKYLFRKEGQNVTLSCEQNLNHDAMYWYRQDPGQGLRLIYYSQIVNDFQKGDIAEGYSVSREKKESFPLTVTSAQKNPTAFYLCASRTRGSAIYYGYTFGSGTRLTVV.

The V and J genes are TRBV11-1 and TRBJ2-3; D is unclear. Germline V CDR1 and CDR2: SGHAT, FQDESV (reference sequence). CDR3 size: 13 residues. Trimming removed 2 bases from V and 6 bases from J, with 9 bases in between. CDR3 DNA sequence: TGTGCCAGCAGCTTACGAGGTTGGGATACGCAGTATTTT. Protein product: CASSLRGWDTQYF.

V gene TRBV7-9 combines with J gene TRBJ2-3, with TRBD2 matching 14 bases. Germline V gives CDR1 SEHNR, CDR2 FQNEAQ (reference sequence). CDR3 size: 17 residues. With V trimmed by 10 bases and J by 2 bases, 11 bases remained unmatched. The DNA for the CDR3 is TGTGCCACCTCTAGGGGACTAGCGGGGGCACTCACAGATACGCAGTATTTT. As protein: CATSRGLAGALTDTQYF.

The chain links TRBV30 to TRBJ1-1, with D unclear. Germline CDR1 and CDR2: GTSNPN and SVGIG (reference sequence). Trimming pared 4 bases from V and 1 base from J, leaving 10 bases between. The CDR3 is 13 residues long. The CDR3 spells CAWKNPGNTEAFF. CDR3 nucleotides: TGTGCCTGGAAAAATCCAGGGAACACTGAAGCTTTCTTT.

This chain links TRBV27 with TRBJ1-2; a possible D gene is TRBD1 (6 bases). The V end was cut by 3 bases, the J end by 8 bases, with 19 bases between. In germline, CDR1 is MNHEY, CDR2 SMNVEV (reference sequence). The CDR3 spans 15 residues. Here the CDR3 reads CASSFTGWGLRGYTF. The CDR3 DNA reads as TGTGCCAGCAGTTTTACAGGGTGGGGCCTGAGAGGCTACACCTTC.

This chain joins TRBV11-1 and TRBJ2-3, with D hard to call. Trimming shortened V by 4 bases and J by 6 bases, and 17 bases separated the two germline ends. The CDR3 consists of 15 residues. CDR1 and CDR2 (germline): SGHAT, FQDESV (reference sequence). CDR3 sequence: CASSSGPSLVDTQYF. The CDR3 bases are TGTGCCAGCAGCTCTGGGCCCTCCCTGGTGGATACGCAGTATTTT.

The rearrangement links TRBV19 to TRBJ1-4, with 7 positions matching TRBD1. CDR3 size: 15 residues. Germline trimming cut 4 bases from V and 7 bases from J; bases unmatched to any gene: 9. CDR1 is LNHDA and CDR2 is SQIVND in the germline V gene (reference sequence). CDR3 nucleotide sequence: TGTGCCAGTAGTACAAACAGGGGATTCGGTGAAAAACTGTTTTTT. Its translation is CASSTNRGFGEKLFF.